One sample yielded the 14 T cell receptor beta chains listed below, sequenced in a study of post-analysis software for immune sequencing data (dated by TCRdb to the mid-2010s). These TCRs are of unknown antigen specificity. Library preparation was by PCR. The sequencing machine was an Illumina HiSeq 2500. Unique molecular identifiers were incorporated into TCR beta cDNA libraries to reduce PCR and sequencing biases. The public sequencing data were trimmed at Q25 with fastp and processed into clonotypes with MiXCR by TCRdb, which kept only in-frame beta chains. Each CDR3 protein appears once, grouped with its most common genes and DNA. This sample comprises under 650,000 distinct CDR3 sequences, roughly two fifths of them detected only once. The ten largest make up more than 1.5% of the sample. What the research found in general, with its limitations: Patients showed significantly higher frequencies than controls for five TRBV segments, among them TRBV5-6, TRBV5-1 and TRBV20-1.

Sequences were obtained from blood. The receptor source for this set is a girl between 10 and 17 years old with multiple sclerosis.

J is TRBJ2-5 and V is TRBV5-4; TRBD2 matches 10 bases. Germline V lookup: CDR1 SGHNT, CDR2 YYREEE (reference sequence). V was clipped by 3 bases and J by 11 bases; unmatched bases: 7. The CDR3 is 13 amino acids. This CDR3 is CASSSGLAREQYF. Written as DNA, the CDR3 is TGTGCCAGCAGCTCGGGACTAGCGAGAGAGCAGTACTTC.

The rearrangement uses TRBV3-1 and TRBJ2-1; TRBD2 matches at 8 bases. V shed 0 bases, J shed 10 bases, and the junction held 8 bases outside the gene matches. Germline-derived CDR1 and CDR2 are LGHDT and YNNKEL (reference sequence). The CDR3 contains 15 residues. CDR3: CASSQDKRELREQFF. DNA for the CDR3: TGTGCCAGCAGCCAAGACAAGCGGGAGCTACGGGAGCAGTTCTTC.

This chain connects TRBV6-5 to TRBJ2-1, with TRBD2 identical over 7 bases. The DNA end is more similar to TRBJ2-7, so the J call may be wrong. In germline, CDR1 is MNHEY, CDR2 SVGAGI. The CDR3 is 15 residues long. The CDR3 nucleotides are TGTGCCAGCAGTGTTCCCCAAGCGGGGCCCAGCGAGCAGTACTTC. It encodes CASSVPQAGPSEQYF.

The rearrangement joins TRBV5-1 to TRBJ2-1; 7 nucleotides line up with TRBD2. The V gene's germline CDR1 is SGHRS and CDR2 YFSETQ. V shed 0 bases, J shed 6 bases, and the junction held 12 bases outside the gene matches. This CDR3 region has 17 residues. In DNA, the CDR3 is TGCGCCAGCAGCTTGGGGGTAACGAGCGGGGCCCGCAATGAGCAGTTCTTC. Translated, it gives CASSLGVTSGARNEQFF.

This clonotype was counted a few times. This rearrangement joins TRBV29-1 to TRBJ2-5, with 7 bases matching TRBD1. Germline V gene lookup returns CDR1 SQVTM and CDR2 ANQGSEA. Trimming at V came to 6 bases and at J to 1 base, leaving 11 bases not matched to a gene. This CDR3 region has 15 residues. This CDR3 is CSVGDSGPPQETQYF. The CDR3, as DNA: TGCAGCGTGGGGGACAGTGGTCCCCCCCAAGAGACCCAGTACTTC.

This rearrangement joins TRBV7-2 to TRBJ2-1; 9 positions match TRBD2. The germline V gene encodes CDR1 SGHTA and CDR2 FQGNSA. This CDR3 is 16 amino acids long. V trimming: 5 bases; J trimming: 7 bases; junction bases outside the gene matches: 12. The CDR3 DNA is TGTGCCAGCAGCCCACAAGCGGGAGGAGGTTGGAATGAGCAGTTCTTC. Translation gives CASSPQAGGGWNEQFF.

The CDR3 bases are TGCGCCAGCAGCCAAGATGGGACAGTCTATGGCTACACCTTC. Its protein is CASSQDGTVYGYTF. The genes are TRBV4-1 and TRBJ1-2; 7 bases line up with TRBD1. This CDR3 has 14 residues. Germline trimming cut 0 bases from V and 4 bases from J; bases unmatched to any gene: 2. CDR1 is MGHRA and CDR2 is YSYEKL in the germline V gene.

The rearrangement links TRBV2 to TRBJ2-1; 9 positions agree with TRBD2. Germline CDR1 and CDR2: SNHLY and FYNNEI. Losses at the gene ends were 1 base for V and 5 bases for J; bases not matched to a gene: 6. The CDR3 spans 16 residues. CDR3 sequence: CASSEESLAGNNEQFF. CDR3 in DNA: TGTGCCAGCAGTGAAGAGAGTCTAGCGGGGAACAATGAGCAGTTCTTC.

This clonotype was recorded a few times. This chain uses TRBV20-1 with TRBJ2-5, with 7 bases aligning to TRBD2. Trimming took 3 bases from V and 2 from J; bases not matched to a gene: 6. The CDR3 has 14 residues. Germline CDR1 is DFQATT and CDR2 is SNEGSKA (reference sequence). Here the CDR3 DNA reads TGCAGTGCTAGGACCCCCGGGGGGCAAGAGACCCAGTACTTC. Translating it yields CSARTPGGQETQYF.

Only a few counts were recorded for this clonotype. The chain links TRBV20-1 to TRBJ2-5, with a tentative D call TRBD2 (5 bases). CDR1 is DFQATT and CDR2 is SNEGSKA in the germline V gene (reference sequence). The CDR3 is 13 amino acids. V lost 2 bases and J 2 bases, leaving 9 bases between the germline ends. The CDR3 nucleotides read TGCAGTGCTAGAACTAGTCCACAAGAGACCCAGTACTTC. Protein sequence: CSARTSPQETQYF.

As for this clonotype: It is unclear where the CDR3 begins or ends on the DNA, so no DNA is shown, and the CDR3 is as TCRdb lists it. The chain joins TRBV20-1 to TRBJ1-2; the D call of TRBD1 is as the table states it, not checked on the DNA. The V gene's germline CDR1 is DFQATT and CDR2 SNEGSKA (reference sequence). A total of 13 residues make up the CDR3, ends included. This chain's CDR3 is CSARQGANYGCTF.

The V call is TRBV20-1, the J call TRBJ1-5, with D maybe TRBD1 (5 bases). Trimming pared 6 bases from V and 2 bases from J, leaving 11 bases between. CDR1 and CDR2 from the germline V gene are DFQATT and SNEGSKA (reference sequence). The CDR3 runs to 13 residues. Written as DNA, the CDR3 is TGCAGTGCGGCAGGGTCGGGCAATCAGCCCCAGCATTTT. Its protein is CSAAGSGNQPQHF.

The J gene is TRBJ2-5, the V gene TRBV11-2; a possible D gene is TRBD1 (6 bases). CDR3 size: 14 residues. The germline gives CDR1 SGHAT, CDR2 FQNNGV. Trimming pared 0 bases from V and 1 base from J, leaving 6 bases between. CDR3 loop: CASSLEGAQETQYF. CDR3 nucleotides: TGTGCCAGCAGCTTAGAGGGGGCCCAAGAGACCCAGTACTTC.

The genes are TRBV29-1 and TRBJ2-3, with D uncertain. The length of the CDR3 is 13 residues. Looked up from germline, CDR1 is SQVTM and CDR2 is ANQGSEA. V was cut by 2 bases and J by 4 bases, with 10 bases left in between. CDR3 bases: TGCAGCGTTGAAATTGGAAATCCAGATACGCAGTATTTT. It encodes CSVEIGNPDTQYF.